This T cell receptor (beta chain) was observed in a study of T cells in Graves' hyperthyroidism and ophthalmopathy. Blood dates from first hyperthyroidism diagnosis, before any ophthalmopathy symptoms. RNA transcripts were the template for amplifying TCR beta CDR3 regions. A set of HTBI primers served as the primers for a first-round RT-PCR of the TCR CDR3. TCRdb independently ran MiXCR on the multiplex PCR reads; one entry per CDR3 protein. The table shows about 720,000 distinct CDR3 sequences, with 18% occurring only once. The table lists this clonotype with many counts. This CDR3 has 15 amino acids. Germline V gene lookup returns CDR1 DFQATT and CDR2 SNEGSKA (reference sequence). V gave up 0 bases and J gave up 1 base, with 12 bases separating them.

The sample consisted of blood. This TCR was sampled from a woman between 45 and 65 years old with Graves' hyperthyroidism that later progressed to Graves' ophthalmopathy. This chain links TRBV20-1 with TRBJ1-1; D unresolved. CDR3: CSARDPTRKNTEAFF. CDR3 DNA sequence: TGCAGTGCTAGAGACCCGACGAGAAAGAACACTGAAGCTTTCTTT.